These T cell receptor beta chains were read from a single sample in a study of shared clonotypes between healthy human individuals. Only in-frame clones appear in the TCRdb table, and some are missing; sequencing was by immunoSEQ multiplex PCR. The sample lists 2 million to 2.5 million clones, 93% occurring once. Source material: naive CD4+ T cells from PBMCs. These receptors came from a man younger than 35 in good health. Some clones in this sample may be carry-over from other donors' samples. CDR3s include the opening cysteine and the closing phenylalanine or tryptophan. The order of the fields is CDR3 length, J gene, V gene, CDR3 protein.

len: 17
j_gene: TRBJ1-2
v_gene: TRBV19
CDR3aa: CASTENPGRVTNYGYTF

len: 17
j_gene: TRBJ2-1
v_gene: TRBV7-3
CDR3aa: CASSLMISGRGGNEQFF

len: 19
j_gene: TRBJ1-5
v_gene: TRBV28
CDR3aa: CASSSPTGEEAYSNQPQHF

len: 19
j_gene: TRBJ2-1
v_gene: TRBV18
CDR3aa: CASSPPWASGNGQSNEQFF

len: 16
j_gene: TRBJ1-1
v_gene: TRBV2
CDR3aa: CASISGTGRSSTEAFF

len: 17
j_gene: TRBJ2-7
v_gene: TRBV5-5
CDR3aa: CASSSPLQGRFPYEQYF

len: 15
j_gene: TRBJ2-5
v_gene: TRBV5-1
CDR3aa: CASSLAGQVQETQYF

len: 15
j_gene: TRBJ2-3
v_gene: TRBV6-5
CDR3aa: CASSPWQGSTDTQYF

len: 17
j_gene: TRBJ2-4
v_gene: TRBV9
CDR3aa: CASSVGYSGGIKNIQYF

len: 15
j_gene: TRBJ1-4
v_gene: TRBV7-8
CDR3aa: CASSWRATGLEKLFF

len: 14
j_gene: TRBJ1-3
v_gene: TRBV30
CDR3aa: CAWGTVHSGNTIYF

len: 16
j_gene: TRBJ1-4
v_gene: TRBV11-2
CDR3aa: CASSLKLTRGNEKLFF

len: 16
j_gene: TRBJ2-2
v_gene: TRBV5-1
CDR3aa: CASSSIPRRDTGELFF

len: 14
j_gene: TRBJ2-7
v_gene: TRBV28
CDR3aa: CASSFEGRTYEQYF

len: 15
j_gene: TRBJ1-4
v_gene: TRBV5-4
CDR3aa: CASSLSGAGNEKLFF

len: 17
j_gene: TRBJ1-2
v_gene: TRBV7-9
CDR3aa: CASNRRDRAGTDYGYTF

len: 14
j_gene: TRBJ2-1
v_gene: TRBV7-6
CDR3aa: CASSLAPAGNEQFF

len: 19
j_gene: TRBJ2-1
v_gene: TRBV4-1
CDR3aa: CASSQARGASGRSYNEQFF

len: 16
j_gene: TRBJ2-3
v_gene: TRBV4-3
CDR3aa: CASSQLAGPHTDTQYF

len: 14
j_gene: TRBJ2-1
v_gene: TRBV2
CDR3aa: CASSVLGGYNEQFF

len: 17
j_gene: TRBJ2-7
v_gene: TRBV7-6
CDR3aa: CASSLERGGVPSYEQYF

len: 16
j_gene: TRBJ2-6
v_gene: TRBV6-5
CDR3aa: CASSYSESSGANVLTF

len: 13
j_gene: TRBJ1-5
v_gene: TRBV28
CDR3aa: CASSERINQPQHF